These 15 T cell receptor beta chains originate from one sample sequenced in a study of T cell repertoires in cytomegalovirus infection. Their cognate antigens are unknown. Each CDR3 protein is one row after TCRdb ran MiXCR on the reads. The profile covers 200,000 to 250,000 distinct CDR3 sequences, with 35% to 45% appearing a single time and around 64% taken by the ten largest. Sequences were derived from CD8+ T cells from cultured PBMCs, sampled from culture after CMV antigen stimulation. The receptors derive from a human donor in good health (CMV status not recorded). Some clones in this sample may be carry-over from other donors' samples.

In this sample, this clonotype turned up once. The gene calls are TRBV2 and TRBJ2-3; unclear D gene. The germline V gene has CDR1 SNHLY and CDR2 FYNNEI. Trimming cost V 1 base and J 3 bases, with 14 bases left between them. CDR3 length equals 16 residues. CDR3 bases: TGTGCCAGCAGTGAAGAAGGTATAAGGTCGACAGATACGCAGTATTTT. Translated, it gives CASSEEGIRSTDTQYF.

This sequence joins TRBV7-6 and TRBJ2-7, with D perhaps given as TRBD1 or TRBD2 (5 bases each). Trimming cost V 3 bases and J 5 bases, with 20 bases left between them. This CDR3 comprises 16 residues. Germline loops: CDR1 SGHVS, CDR2 FNYEAQ. CDR3 residues: CASSLIIIGRDDEQYF. CDR3 DNA: TGTGCCAGCAGCTTGATCATAATCGGCAGGGACGACGAGCAGTACTTC.

This clonotype occurred a few times. The CDR3 nucleotides read TGTGCTAGTGGTTTGGTACGAAGCTCTGGGGCCAACGTCCTGACTTTC. It yields the protein CASGLVRSSGANVLTF. The rearrangement links TRBV12-5 to TRBJ2-6; D remains ambiguous. Deletions cut 0 bases from V and 0 bases from J, with 6 bases between. CDR1 and CDR2 (germline): LGHNT, FRNRAP. This CDR3 is built from 16 residues.

This clonotype was picked up a small number of times. The gene calls are TRBV6-2 or TRBV6-3 and TRBJ2-7; D is uncertain. CDR1 MNHEY and CDR2 SVGEGT come from the germline V gene. V lost 4 bases, J lost 1 base, and 8 bases lay in between. The CDR3 length is 13 residues. The CDR3 reads CASSFDPSYEQYF. In nucleotides, the CDR3 is TGTGCCAGCAGTTTCGACCCATCCTACGAGCAGTACTTC.

CDR3 coding DNA: TGTGCCTGGAGCCCCTCTACAGCGAACACCGGGGAGCTGTTTTTT. The encoded protein is CAWSPSTANTGELFF. The V and J genes are TRBV30 and TRBJ2-2; D call uncertain. Germline V gene lookup returns CDR1 GTSNPN and CDR2 SVGIG (reference sequence). The CDR3 is 15 residues long. V was pared by 3 bases and J by 0 bases, with 11 bases between.

This chain links TRBV7-1 with TRBJ1-4; D remains ambiguous. TRBV7-1 is annotated as an ORF whose role is uncertain. V was pared by 6 bases and J by 4 bases, with 18 bases between. There are 16 residues in the CDR3. In nucleotides, the CDR3 is TGTGCCAGCAGGAACCTCGGGCCGGATAGTAATGAAAAACTGTTTTTT. The encoded protein is CASRNLGPDSNEKLFF.

The chain is built from TRBV27 and TRBJ1-1; tentative D call: TRBD1 (5 bases). Trimming stripped 1 base from V and 4 bases from J, with 13 bases between. Germline CDR1 and CDR2: MNHEY and SMNVEV (reference sequence). This CDR3 is 15 amino acids long. This CDR3 reads CASSLLGDRGTEAFF. CDR3 DNA sequence: TGTGCCAGCAGTTTATTGGGGGACCGGGGCACTGAAGCTTTCTTT.

J is TRBJ1-6 and V is TRBV19; 7 nucleotides align to TRBD1. CDR3 size: 13 residues. V lost 5 bases, J lost 9 bases, and 4 bases stayed unmatched. Germline CDR1 reads LNHDA; CDR2 reads SQIVND (reference sequence). The CDR3 reads CASSGQEASPLHF. In DNA form, the CDR3 reads TGTGCCAGTAGTGGACAGGAGGCTTCACCCCTCCACTTT.

V is TRBV28 and J is TRBJ1-1; no reliable D call. Trimming cost V 4 bases and J 5 bases, with 8 bases left between them. In germline, CDR1 is MDHEN, CDR2 SYDVKM. CDR3 length: 12 amino acids. Here the CDR3 reads CASSSKGTEAFF. In DNA form, the CDR3 reads TGTGCCAGCAGTTCCAAGGGTACTGAAGCTTTCTTT.

This chain joins TRBV7-9 and TRBJ2-1, with D uncertain. The CDR3 totals 10 residues. Germline assignment: CDR1 SEHNR and CDR2 FQNEAQ (reference sequence). Trimming stripped 5 bases from V and 10 bases from J, with 6 bases between. CDR3 region: CASSRLEQFF. The CDR3 nucleotides read TGTGCCAGCAGCCGCCTGGAGCAGTTCTTC.

This clonotype was observed a handful of times. The CDR3 nucleotides are TGTGCTAGTGGTTTGTTCCCCGGGACCCCAAGGGATACGCAGTATTTT. It yields the protein CASGLFPGTPRDTQYF. The gene calls are TRBV12-5 and TRBJ2-3, with D possibly being TRBD1 or TRBD2 (5 bases each). V lost 2 bases, J lost 6 bases, and 18 bases lay in between. The germline V gene encodes CDR1 LGHNT and CDR2 FRNRAP. This CDR3 spans 16 amino acids.

The rearrangement joins TRBV2 to TRBJ2-1; 12 nucleotides agree with TRBD2. The CDR3 is made up of 15 amino acids. Germline values: CDR1 SNHLY, CDR2 FYNNEI. V lost 10 bases to trimming and J lost 7 bases; unmatched junction nucleotides: 11. CDR3 sequence: CATEDLAGGENEQFF. CDR3 DNA: TGTGCCACGGAGGACCTAGCGGGAGGGGAAAATGAGCAGTTCTTC. Filled out from reference TRBV2 and TRBJ2-1, the complete variable domain reads EPEVTQTPSHQVTQMGQEVILRCVPISNHLYFYWYRQILGQKVEFLVSFYNNEISEKSEIFDDQFSVERPDGSNFTLKIRSTKLEDSAMYFCATEDLAGGENEQFFGPGTRLTVL.

The table lists this clonotype with a few counts. This chain uses TRBV7-9 with TRBJ2-7, with a weak D call TRBD2 (5 bases). V was shortened by 6 bases and J by 0 bases, with 24 bases between the two germline ends. CDR1 is SEHNR, CDR2 FQNEAQ, per germline (reference sequence). This CDR3 spans 18 amino acids. This CDR3 is CASSLEGLRDIGSYEQYF. The DNA of the CDR3 is TGTGCCAGCAGTCTAGAGGGTTTACGTGACATTGGCTCCTACGAGCAGTACTTC.

This clonotype was seen repeatedly, ten times or more. The V gene is TRBV7-2, the J gene TRBJ2-1; D is ambiguous. The CDR3 extends over 15 amino acids. Trimming shortened V by 5 bases and J by 2 bases, and 13 bases separated the two germline ends. The V gene's germline CDR1 is SGHTA and CDR2 FQGNSA. CDR3 loop: CASSPDQSPYNEQFF. The CDR3 region has the DNA TGTGCCAGCAGCCCCGACCAGAGCCCCTACAATGAGCAGTTCTTC.

For the CDR3, the DNA is TGTGCCAGCAGGCTCCCGGGACAGGGGGTCGGGTCCTACGAGCAGTACTTC. Its protein product is CASRLPGQGVGSYEQYF. This chain joins TRBV2 and TRBJ2-7; 11 bases agree with TRBD1. Germline CDR1 reads SNHLY; CDR2 reads FYNNEI. This CDR3 contains 17 residues. J gave up 1 base and V 6 bases, and 11 bases lay outside the gene matches. Based on the CDR3 plus reference TRBV2 and TRBJ2-7, the full variable domain is EPEVTQTPSHQVTQMGQEVILRCVPISNHLYFYWYRQILGQKVEFLVSFYNNEISEKSEIFDDQFSVERPDGSNFTLKIRSTKLEDSAMYFCASRLPGQGVGSYEQYFGPGTRLTVT.